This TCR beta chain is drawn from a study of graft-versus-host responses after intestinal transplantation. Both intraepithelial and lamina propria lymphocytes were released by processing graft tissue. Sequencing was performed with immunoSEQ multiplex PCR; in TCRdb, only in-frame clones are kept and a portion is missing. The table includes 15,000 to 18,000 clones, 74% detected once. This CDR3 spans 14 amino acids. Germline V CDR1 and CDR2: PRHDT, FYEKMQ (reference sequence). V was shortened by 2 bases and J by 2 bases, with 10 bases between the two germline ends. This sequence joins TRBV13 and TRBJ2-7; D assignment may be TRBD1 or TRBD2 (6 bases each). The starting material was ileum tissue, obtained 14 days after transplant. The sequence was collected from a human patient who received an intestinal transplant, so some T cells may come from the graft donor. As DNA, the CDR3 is TGTGCCAGCAGCTTACAGGGGAGGCCCTACGAGCAGTACTTC. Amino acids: CASSLQGRPYEQYF.